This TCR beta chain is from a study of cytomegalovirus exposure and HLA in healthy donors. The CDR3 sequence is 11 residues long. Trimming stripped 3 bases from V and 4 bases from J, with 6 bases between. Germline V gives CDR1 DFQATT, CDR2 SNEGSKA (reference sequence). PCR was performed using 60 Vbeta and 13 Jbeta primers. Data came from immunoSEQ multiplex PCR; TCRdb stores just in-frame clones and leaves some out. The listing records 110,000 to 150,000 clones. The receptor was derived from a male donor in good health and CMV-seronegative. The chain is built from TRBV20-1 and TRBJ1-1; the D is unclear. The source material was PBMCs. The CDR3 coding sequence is TGCAGTGCTAGGGAGAGCACTGAAGCTTTCTTT. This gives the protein CSARESTEAFF.